These T cell receptor beta chains were read from a single sample in a study of T-cell memory formation after mild COVID-19. MiXCR was run by TCRdb on the 5' RACE reads, yielding one entry per CDR3 protein. The table includes 150,000 to 200,000 distinct CDR3 sequences, about 14% detected once. The sample taken for sequencing was PBMCs or a T cell subset sorted from them (not recorded which). These receptor sequences come from an adult woman who had mild COVID-19 (a few samples of this study predate the infection). Cell type and time point are not known. Each CDR3 is given with its conserved first and last residue.

V gene | CDR3 protein
TRBV4-3 | CASSQGKTGGDYGYTF
TRBV5-1 | CASRSDGNQPQHF
TRBV7-9 | CASSLSPAGQETQYF
TRBV7-6 | CASSRSGGKETQYF
TRBV9 | CASSVMVSGANVLTF
TRBV24-1 | CATSDKGTGLDEQFF
TRBV12-3/TRBV12-4 | CASSMDSTVVKTQYF
TRBV6-2/TRBV6-3 | CASQRGPTTDTQYF
TRBV12-3/TRBV12-4 | CASSGTSGSSDTQYF
TRBV29-1 | CSVAGAEQFF
TRBV7-7 | CASSRGTVLTDTQYF
TRBV5-6 | CASSSWVEADNEQFF
TRBV5-4 | CASSFSRTGEQYF
TRBV7-9 | CASSPGLREQETQYF
TRBV25-1 | CASSNAGTGMYEQYF
TRBV7-3 | CASSFDRAGRGEQFF
TRBV4-1 | CASSQTTGSSYNEQFF
TRBV7-3 | CASSLSSITGELFF
TRBV7-3 | CASSLVGGSGSPLHF
TRBV7-2 | CASSFGNRAIVTDTQYF
TRBV12-3/TRBV12-4 | CASSFTGGREKLFF
TRBV14 | CASSPYSLAGGTDTQYF
TRBV7-9 | CASSNWGGFNSPLHF
TRBV18 | CASSYGGEGSGTQYF
TRBV30 | CAWTPGAGDEQYF
TRBV7-2 | CASSPQARSTDTQYF
TRBV29-1 | CSVWTSGPSDTQYF
TRBV5-1 | CASSSGTGNPDTQYF
TRBV29-1 | CSVSDPNYGYTF
TRBV18 | CASSPAAQTVGYEQYF
TRBV4-3 | CASSLKRGLAGDTGELFF
TRBV7-7 | CASSSGTLAGGAYNEQFF
TRBV4-3 | CASSQGRPDRYGYTF
TRBV5-5 | CASSLTADGANVLTF
TRBV7-2 | CASSLTGARGTDTQYF
TRBV4-1 | CASSHPGQGDTGELFF
TRBV15 | CATSRDYSGQPTDTQYF
TRBV7-2 | CASSPRTGDSYEQYF
TRBV7-7 | CASSRTEYQETQYF
TRBV6-5 | CASRPQGGYEQYF
TRBV6-6 | CASSYAQGGISGANVLTF
TRBV4-1 | CASSQALKGSSGANVLTF
TRBV7-9 | CASSLNGGASEQFF